This T cell receptor beta chain derives from a study of T cell responses to AZD1222 COVID-19 vaccine (dated by TCRdb to the early 2020s). Some background on the complete study: TCR sequencing covered 230 or so trial participants: nearly 210 given two doses of AZD1222 and 26 given two doses of MenACWY control vaccine. Trial participants were enrolled by age into 18-55, 56-69 and 70-plus year subgroups, with about 150, 27 and 61 TCR-sequenced participants respectively. The paper's findings and limits, for the study overall: The vaccine-associated CD4 TCRs covered the entire spike protein, and the dominant responses fell in regions 160-218 and 743-854. Conclusions about previously exposed vaccinees were limited because only six AZD1222 recipients were SARS-CoV-2 seropositive at baseline. Participants were mostly white British and included more females than males, and it was suggested by the authors that clonal diversity may have been underestimated. Reportedly, close to half of the unique spike-specific TCRs recognized epitopes lying outside the regions that are mutated in the B.1.351 and B.1.1.7 variants. No day 14 peak-response samples were available, so repertoires were characterized only after the peak T cell response. In the small 56-69-year group, the increase in depth fell short of significance, most likely because of low power. After two AZD1222 doses, spike-specific TCR breadth and depth were significantly higher than at day 0 and than in MenACWY recipients.

Taken with the paper, the label for time point translates to: about 28 days (+/-7) after the second vaccine dose. AZD1222 recipients given second doses at about 4 weeks or at about 12 weeks were pooled, since spike-specific TCR depth and breadth were not found to differ between the two schedules. The vaccinee samples were drawn from two UK trials, COV001 and COV002, one of which was a single-blind randomized controlled phase 2/3 trial testing AZD1222 (ChAdOx1 nCoV-19) in healthy adults. For TCRbeta chain sequencing, PBMC samples were collected from trial participants at day 0 and at day 28 after the second dose. Counted from cysteine to phenylalanine, this CDR3 has 13 amino acids. The sequence is cut down to CDR3 DNA, 39 bases in frame from base 1. The germline ends are 4 bases apart after V is trimmed by 2 bases and J by 0 bases. CDR1 and CDR2 were assigned from the germline V gene (reference sequence) as LNHDA and SQIVND.

A remark on this clone: Its cognate antigen has yet to be identified. Within one base of it there is no much larger clone, and no base qualities were kept.

The CDR3 regions of human TCRbeta chains were analyzed by immunosequencing. Concerning the study's data processing: Repertoire TCRs were checked for matches against a reference library of SARS-CoV-2-specific TCRs that had been generated using the MIRA antigen-specificity platform. Breadth was defined as the fraction of unique TCRs that were SARS-CoV-2-associated, and depth was defined as the fraction of total T cells that were SARS-CoV-2-associated. Using the MIRA data, each spike-specific TCR was assigned both to the spike region to which the TCR was reactive and to a CD4 or CD8 class. Log10-transformed breadth and depth values were compared by one-way ANOVA with Sidak's multiple comparisons tests. This is the immuneACCESS table as TCRdb keeps it, with only in-frame sequences that have V and J called. A part of the clones is gone; compared with another copy, unresolved V genes explain less than half, and the rest is unexplained. From that table come the V and J calls and clone size; the DNA was used to work out D and trimming. The sample table shows 57,000 or so clones, and roughly four fifths are seen once. The ten largest clones capture 26% of the sample.

Sequencing used peripheral blood, obtained 28 days after the second AZD1222 dose. The TCR sequence derives from an adult who received the AZD1222 COVID-19 vaccine. The sequence links TRBV19 to TRBJ1-1, with no reliable assignment of the D segment. The nucleotide sequence reads as follows: TGTGCCAGTAGTATATTCCTGAACACTGAAGCTTTCTTT. This gives the protein CASSIFLNTEAFF.